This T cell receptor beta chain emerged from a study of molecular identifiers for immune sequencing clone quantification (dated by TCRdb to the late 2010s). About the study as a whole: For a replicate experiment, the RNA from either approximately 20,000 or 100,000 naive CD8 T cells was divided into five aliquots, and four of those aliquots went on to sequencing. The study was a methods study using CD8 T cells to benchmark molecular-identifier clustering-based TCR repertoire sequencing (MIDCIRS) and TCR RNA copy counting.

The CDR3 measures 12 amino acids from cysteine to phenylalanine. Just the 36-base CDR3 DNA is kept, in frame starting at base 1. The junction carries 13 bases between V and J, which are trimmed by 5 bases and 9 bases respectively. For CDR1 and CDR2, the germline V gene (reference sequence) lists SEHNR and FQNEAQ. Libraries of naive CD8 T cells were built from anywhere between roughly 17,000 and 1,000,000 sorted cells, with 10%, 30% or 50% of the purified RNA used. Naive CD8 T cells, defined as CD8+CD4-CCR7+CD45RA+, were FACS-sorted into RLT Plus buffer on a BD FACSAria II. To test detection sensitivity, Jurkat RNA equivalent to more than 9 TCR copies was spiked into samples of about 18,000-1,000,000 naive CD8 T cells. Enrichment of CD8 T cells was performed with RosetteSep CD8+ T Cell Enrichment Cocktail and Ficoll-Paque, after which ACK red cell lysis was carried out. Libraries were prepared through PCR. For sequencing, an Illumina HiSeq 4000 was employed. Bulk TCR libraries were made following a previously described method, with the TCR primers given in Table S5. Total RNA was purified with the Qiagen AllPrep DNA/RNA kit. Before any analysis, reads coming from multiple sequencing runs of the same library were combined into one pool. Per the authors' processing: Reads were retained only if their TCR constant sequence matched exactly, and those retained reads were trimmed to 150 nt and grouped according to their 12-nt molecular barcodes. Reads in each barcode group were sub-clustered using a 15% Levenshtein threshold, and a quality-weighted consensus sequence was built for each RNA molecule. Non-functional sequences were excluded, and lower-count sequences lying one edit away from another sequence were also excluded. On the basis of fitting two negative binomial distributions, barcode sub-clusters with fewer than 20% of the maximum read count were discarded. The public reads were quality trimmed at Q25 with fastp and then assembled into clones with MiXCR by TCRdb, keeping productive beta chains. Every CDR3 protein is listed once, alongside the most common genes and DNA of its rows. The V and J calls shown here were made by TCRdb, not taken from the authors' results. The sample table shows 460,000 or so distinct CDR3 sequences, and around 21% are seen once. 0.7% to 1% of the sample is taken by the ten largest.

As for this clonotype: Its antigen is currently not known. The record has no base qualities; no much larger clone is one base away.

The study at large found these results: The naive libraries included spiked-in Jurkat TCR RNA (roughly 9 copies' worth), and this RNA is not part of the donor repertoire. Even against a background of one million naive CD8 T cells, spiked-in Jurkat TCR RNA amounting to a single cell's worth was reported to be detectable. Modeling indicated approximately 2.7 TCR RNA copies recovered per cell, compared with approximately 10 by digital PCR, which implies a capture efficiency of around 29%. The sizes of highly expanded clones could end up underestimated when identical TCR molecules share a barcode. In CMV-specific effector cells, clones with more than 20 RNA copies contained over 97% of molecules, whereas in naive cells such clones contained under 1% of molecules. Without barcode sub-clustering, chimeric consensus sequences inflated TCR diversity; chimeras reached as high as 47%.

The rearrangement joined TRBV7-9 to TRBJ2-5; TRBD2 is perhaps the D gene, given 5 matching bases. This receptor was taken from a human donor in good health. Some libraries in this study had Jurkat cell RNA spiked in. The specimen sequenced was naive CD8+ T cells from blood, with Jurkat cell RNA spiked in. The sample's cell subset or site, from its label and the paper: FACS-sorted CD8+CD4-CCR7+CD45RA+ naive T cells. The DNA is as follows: TGTGCCAGCAGCGGGAGATTTGAGGCCCAGTACTTC. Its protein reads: CASSGRFEAQYF.